This is a list of T cell receptor beta chains from one sample in a study of shared T cell receptors in the human thymus. Assay used: immunoSEQ multiplex PCR; TCRdb lists only in-frame clones, some missing. Of hundreds of thousands of clones in the sample, roughly 86% were seen once. These data were likewise used in another study, on human thymus T cells.

Sequencing was performed on thymocytes. The receptors derive from a boy younger than two with a congenital heart defect. The CDR3 runs from the conserved cysteine through the conserved F or W. Each record gives: V gene, clone size, J gene, D gene, CDR3 DNA, CDR3 protein. A D gene is named only where the DNA matches it firmly. Clone size appears in some rows only: once, few, many, or a class for an expanded clone.

TRBV9	-	TRBJ1-4	-	TGTGCCAGCAGCGTGGACGGATATTCACAGGATGAAAAACTGTTTTTT	CASSVDGYSQDEKLFF
TRBV11-2	-	TRBJ2-3	TRBD2	TGTGCCAGCAGCTTAGTTCCTAGCGGGGGCCCGGGAGATACGCAGTATTTT	CASSLVPSGGPGDTQYF
TRBV30	-	TRBJ2-1	TRBD2	TGTGCCTGGAGCCGACTAGCGGGAGGGCACAATGAGCAGTTCTTC	CAWSRLAGGHNEQFF
TRBV7-2	few	TRBJ1-6	-	TGTGCCAGCAGCTTTCAGGGAAGATCCCTCCACTTT	CASSFQGRSLHF
TRBV9	-	TRBJ2-2	-	TGTGCCAGCAGCGGGTACGACTTAAACACCGGGGAGCTGTTTTTT	CASSGYDLNTGELFF
TRBV5-1	-	TRBJ2-7	-	TGCGCCAGCAGCTTGTCCAGGGTTGACGAGCAGTACTTC	CASSLSRVDEQYF
TRBV5-1	-	TRBJ2-7	-	TGCGCCAGCAGCTTGGAACGGGAGTTAGACGAGCAGTACTTC	CASSLERELDEQYF
TRBV2	-	TRBJ2-5	-	TGTGCCAGCAGTGAAAAAGGTAGCGCCTACCAAGAGACCCAGTACTTC	CASSEKGSAYQETQYF
TRBV27	-	TRBJ2-7	-	TGTGCCAGCAGTCCCCACCTGATCCAGGACTCGGGCTCCTACGAGCAGTACTTC	CASSPHLIQDSGSYEQYF
TRBV19	-	TRBJ1-1	TRBD1	TGTGCCAGTACTGAGGGACAGGGAGACACTGAAGCTTTCTTT	CASTEGQGDTEAFF
TRBV28	-	TRBJ1-2	TRBD1	TGTGCCATCGGACAGGGCCACACCTTC	CAIGQGHTF
TRBV7-2	-	TRBJ1-3	-	TGTGCCAGCAGACCATACAGGGCTTATGAAAACACCATATATTTT	CASRPYRAYENTIYF
TRBV5-5	-	TRBJ2-1	-	TGTGCCAGCAGCTTGGGGCAAACCTTCTCCTACAATGAGCAGTTCTTC	CASSLGQTFSYNEQFF
TRBV25-1	-	TRBJ1-4	TRBD1	TGTGCCAGCAGTGATCGACGGACAGGGGGACGGGAAAAACTGTTTTTT	CASSDRRTGGREKLFF
TRBV18	-	TRBJ1-1	-	TGTGCCAGCTCCTACACCCCTCAGGAGGGAGCTTTCTTT	CASSYTPQEGAFF
TRBV9	-	TRBJ2-6	-	TGTGCCAGCAGCGGAGAGGGAGGTAGGGCCAACGTCCTGACTTTC	CASSGEGGRANVLTF
TRBV11-2	-	TRBJ1-3	-	TGTGCCAGCAGCAGTCCGTCGGGTGGAAACACCATATATTTT	CASSSPSGGNTIYF
TRBV4-1	-	TRBJ1-5	-	TGCGCCAGCAGCCAAGTCCAGCGAGGGTATCAGCCCCAGCATTTT	CASSQVQRGYQPQHF
TRBV14	once	TRBJ1-1	TRBD1	TGTGCCAGCAGCCCTACTAGGGACAGGGGGCTAAACACTGAAGCTTTCTTT	CASSPTRDRGLNTEAFF
TRBV30	-	TRBJ1-2	TRBD1	TGTGCCTGGATTGGGACAGGGAGGGGGTATGGCTACACCTTC	CAWIGTGRGYGYTF
TRBV18	few	TRBJ2-1	-	TGTGCCAGCTCACCACCCACAGGCCTACCCTCCTACAATGAGCAGTTCTTC	CASSPPTGLPSYNEQFF
TRBV4-1	-	TRBJ2-1	-	TGCGCCAGCAGCCAAGATTCGGAGGCTACCTCCTACAATGAGCAGTTCTTC	CASSQDSEATSYNEQFF
TRBV7-8	-	TRBJ2-3	TRBD2	TGTGCCAGCAGCTTAGAGGGCCCCCGTAGCGGGAGCGCAGATACGCAGTATTTT	CASSLEGPRSGSADTQYF
TRBV6-5	-	TRBJ2-4	-	TGTGCCAGCAGGAAACAGGGAGACATTCAGTACTTC	CASRKQGDIQYF
TRBV11-2	-	TRBJ1-1	-	TGTGCCAGCAGCTTTGCTTTGTCCGGGGTCGGCACTGAAGCTTTCTTT	CASSFALSGVGTEAFF
TRBV2	-	TRBJ1-6	-	TGTGCCAGCACCAGGGGCTCCTTCCCCTACTATAATTCACCCCTCCACTTT	CASTRGSFPYYNSPLHF
TRBV28	-	TRBJ1-3	-	TGTGCCAGCAGTCTAGGGAGCTCTGGAAACACCATATATTTT	CASSLGSSGNTIYF
TRBV28	-	TRBJ2-1	TRBD1	TGTGCCAGCAGCCTGGGGGACAGGGAGTACAATGAGCAGTTCTTC	CASSLGDREYNEQFF
TRBV6-1	-	TRBJ2-7	TRBD1	TGTGCCAGCAGTGCCAGAGACAGGGATCACGAGCAGTACTTC	CASSARDRDHEQYF
TRBV12-5	-	TRBJ2-7	TRBD1	TGTGCTAGTGGTTTGGGAGAAGGGGGCAGCTTACTACGTGAGCAGTACTTC	CASGLGEGGSLLREQYF
TRBV28	-	TRBJ1-5	-	TGTGCCAGCAGTTTATTAAGGGGGACAACCCTTAGCAATCAGCCCCAGCATTTT	CASSLLRGTTLSNQPQHF
TRBV2	-	TRBJ2-3	-	TGTGCCAGCAGTGAAGCAGGGGTGGATACGCAGTATTTT	CASSEAGVDTQYF
TRBV12-5	-	TRBJ1-5	TRBD1	TGTGCTAGTGCCCTGCTGGGACAGGGCGCCATTAGCAATCAGCCCCAGCATTTT	CASALLGQGAISNQPQHF
TRBV29-1	-	TRBJ2-7	TRBD2	TGCAGCGTCGAAACCCAGCGGGAGAGGTACTCCGAGCAGTACTTC	CSVETQRERYSEQYF
TRBV2	-	TRBJ2-3	-	TGTGCCTCCCTAGAACGGGACATACTCACAGATACGCAGTATTTT	CASLERDILTDTQYF
TRBV4-3	once	TRBJ1-2	TRBD1	TGCGCCAGCAGCCAAGCAGGGGGCGATGGCTATGGCTACACCTTC	CASSQAGGDGYGYTF
TRBV2	-	TRBJ2-1	TRBD1	TGTGCCAGCAGTGATTCTGACAGGGTCCCCTACAATGAGCAGTTCTTC	CASSDSDRVPYNEQFF
TRBV4-1	-	TRBJ1-5	-	TGCGCCAGCAGCCAAGAGGGTCAGGGGATGACCAATCAGCCCCAGCATTTT	CASSQEGQGMTNQPQHF
TRBV14	once	TRBJ2-2	-	TGTGCCAGCAGCCAATTCCGGACCGGGGAGCTGTTTTTT	CASSQFRTGELFF
TRBV30	-	TRBJ1-5	-	TGTGCCTGGAGTGATGGGCAGGGCAGCAATCAGCCCCAGCATTTT	CAWSDGQGSNQPQHF
TRBV28	-	TRBJ1-1	TRBD1	TGTGCCAGCAGTTCCCCGATCAGGGGGCGAAGGGGGAACACTGAAGCTTTCTTT	CASSSPIRGRRGNTEAFF
TRBV28	-	TRBJ1-5	-	TGTGCCAGCAGTCTTGGTTCTTGGTCAGAGGCCCAGGGTAATCAGCCCCAGCATTTT	CASSLGSWSEAQGNQPQHF
TRBV2	few	TRBJ2-1	TRBD1	TGTGCCAGCAGGCATGGGACAGGGTCTGATGAGCAGTTCTTC	CASRHGTGSDEQFF
TRBV5-1	once	TRBJ2-7	-	TGCGCCAGCAGATCAAAATGGAGCGACTCCTACGAGCAGTACTTC	CASRSKWSDSYEQYF
TRBV7-9	-	TRBJ2-5	TRBD2	TGTGCCAGCACACGGGGGGTCTTTGAGACCCAGTACTTC	CASTRGVFETQYF
TRBV19	-	TRBJ2-4	TRBD2	TGTGCCAGTAGTATAGAGGTTCGGACTAGCGGGAGTTTTAACATTCAGTACTTC	CASSIEVRTSGSFNIQYF
TRBV19	-	TRBJ1-2	-	TGTGCCAGTAGTGTACCGTCTATCCGGGACTGCACCTTC	CASSVPSIRDCTF
TRBV9	-	TRBJ2-5	TRBD2	TGTGCCAGCAGCGTATGGCCTAGCGGCGACCAAGAGACCCAGTACTTC	CASSVWPSGDQETQYF